The following is a T cell receptor (beta chain) sequence with its context. Its antigen is not known. The data originate from a study of cytomegalovirus exposure and HLA in healthy donors. Findings and caveats of the study: Analysis was performed later, and it showed HLA-associated TCR beta chains to be more clonally expanded than equally common others. A likely sequencing artifact accounted for one observed cluster of highly shared sequence variants. In an earlier analysis, about 90% or about 30%: the productive usage of most TCR beta V segments. Being indistinguishable, some V segments were excluded, TRBV6-2 and TRBV6-3 among them.

The CDR3 is 13 amino acids. Germline assignment: CDR1 GTSNPN and CDR2 SVGIG (reference sequence). The V gene end was trimmed by 2 bases and the J gene end by 3 bases; junction bases not matched to a gene: 4. A multiplex PCR was run with 60 Vbeta primers and 13 Jbeta primers. Sequenced by immunoSEQ multiplex PCR; TCRdb stores in-frame clones only, minus some. This repertoire shows 190,000 or so clones, 70% to 80% found once; its top ten account for approximately 0.4%. Source material: PBMCs. The rearrangement uses TRBV30 and TRBJ2-7; 7 bases map to TRBD1. The TCR originated in a male donor in good health and CMV-seropositive. The CDR3 sequence is CAWSRDRIYEQYF. Here the CDR3 DNA reads TGTGCCTGGAGTAGGGACAGAATCTACGAGCAGTACTTC.